This T cell receptor (beta chain) was found in a study of T cell changes during pregnancy in multiple sclerosis. With 4 bases removed from V and 0 bases from J, the gap between germline ends came to 14 bases. CDR1 is LGHNA and CDR2 is YSLEER in the germline V gene. This CDR3 region has 16 residues. TCRdb's table, derived via immunoSEQ multiplex PCR, lists solely in-frame clones and lacks some. Here the sample spans about 40,000 clones, 94% being singletons. The clonotype originates from a female donor with multiple sclerosis, enrolled in a pregnancy study. The sequencing here drew on peripheral blood, taken in the third trimester of pregnancy. This chain joins TRBV4-3 and TRBJ2-3; TRBD1 might be the D (6 bases). In DNA form, the CDR3 reads TGCGCCAGCAGCCCAATGGGGGCAGGGAGCACAGATACGCAGTATTTT. Its protein is CASSPMGAGSTDTQYF.